Below are 26 T cell receptor beta chains sequenced from a single sample in a study of blood T cells in healthy people across ages. The second PCR ran about 6 to 12 cycles with a sample-barcoded 5' primer and J-beta primers. TCRdb re-analysed the 5' RACE reads in MiXCR, keeping a single row per CDR3 protein. Among roughly 1.5 million distinct CDR3 sequences listed, approximately 39% were seen once. The sequencing sample was made of blood. All receptors come from a woman between 18 and 29 years old in good health.

V is TRBV7-9 and J is TRBJ2-4; D call uncertain. The end of the DNA fits TRBJ2-7 better, so the J call may be wrong. Germline CDR1 reads SEHNR; CDR2 reads FQNEAQ (reference sequence). The CDR3 has 13 amino acids. The DNA for the CDR3 is TGTGCCAGCAGTTACGACGGATCCTACGAGCAGTACTTC. This codes for CASSYDGSYEQYF.

Only a few counts were recorded for this clonotype. V gene TRBV4-3 combines with J gene TRBJ2-1; D possibly corresponds to TRBD2 (5 bases). Germline V lookup: CDR1 LGHNA, CDR2 YSLEER. V gave up 2 bases and J gave up 7 bases, with 15 bases separating them. This CDR3 has 15 residues. The CDR3 reads CASSQKPSYQNEQFF. DNA of the CDR3: TGCGCCAGCAGCCAAAAGCCTAGCTACCAGAATGAGCAGTTCTTC.

V is TRBV6-1 and J is TRBJ2-5; D might be TRBD2 (6 bases). In germline, CDR1 is MNHNS, CDR2 SASEGT. V was shortened by 1 base and J by 2 bases, with 8 bases between the two germline ends. This CDR3 spans 14 amino acids. The CDR3 spells CASSEVREQETQYF. CDR3 nucleotides: TGTGCCAGCAGTGAAGTCCGGGAGCAAGAGACCCAGTACTTC.

This clonotype was observed a handful of times. The chain couples TRBV29-1 to TRBJ1-2; possibly TRBD1 for D (5 bases). This CDR3 has 12 residues. Per the germline V gene, CDR1 is SQVTM and CDR2 is ANQGSEA. The germline V and J ends were trimmed by 4 bases and 8 bases, with 14 bases remaining between them. Here the CDR3 DNA reads TGCAGCGTTGGCGGGACGTGGCGGGGCTACACCTTC. The encoded protein is CSVGGTWRGYTF.

The rearrangement uses TRBV20-1 and TRBJ2-4, with 7 nucleotides matching TRBD1. The CDR3 runs to 13 residues. Trimming at V came to 6 bases and at J to 0 bases, leaving 2 bases not matched to a gene. CDR1 and CDR2 (germline): DFQATT, SNEGSKA (reference sequence). CDR3 loop: CSAGTVAKNIQYF. CDR3 nucleotides: TGCAGTGCCGGGACAGTAGCCAAAAACATTCAGTACTTC.

The chain has TRBV4-1 and TRBJ2-3; TRBD2 agrees at 7 bases. Germline V gene data show CDR1 as MGHRA and CDR2 as YSYEKL. The CDR3 runs 18 residues. Unmatched junction bases numbered 11, after V lost 0 bases and J lost 2 bases. The CDR3 sequence: CASSQEPQGGRDTDTQYF. CDR3 sequence (DNA): TGCGCCAGCAGCCAAGAGCCCCAGGGCGGGAGAGACACAGATACGCAGTATTTT.

This clonotype was observed a few times. The genes are TRBV7-2 and TRBJ2-1; 7 bases map to TRBD2. The CDR3 runs to 17 residues. The V gene end was trimmed by 4 bases and the J gene end by 0 bases; junction bases not matched to a gene: 9. CDR1 is SGHTA, CDR2 FQGNSA, per germline. The CDR3: CASSSRSGITSYNEQFF. The CDR3 DNA reads TGTGCCAGCAGCTCAAGAAGCGGGATTACCTCCTACAATGAGCAGTTCTTC.

This clonotype was picked up one time. A read error may explain this, as a much larger clone is one base away. V gene TRBV7-2 combines with J gene TRBJ1-1; a possible D gene is TRBD1 (5 bases). With 3 bases removed from V and 4 bases from J, the gap between germline ends came to 9 bases. The CDR3 covers 13 residues. The germline V gene has CDR1 SGHTA and CDR2 FQGNSA. CDR3 in amino acids: CASSFAGRTEAFF. The CDR3, as DNA: TGTGCCAGCAGCTTCGCAGGGCGCACTGAAGCTTTCTTT.

The chain combines TRBV27 with TRBJ2-5; 14 bases are a match to TRBD2. The CDR3 runs 16 residues. The germline V gene has CDR1 MNHEY and CDR2 SMNVEV (reference sequence). V gave up 10 bases and J gave up 11 bases; unmatched junction bases: 18. Here the CDR3 DNA reads TGTGCCACCAGGACTAGCGGGAGGACTGCATACAATGAGCAGTACTTC. Translating it yields CATRTSGRTAYNEQYF.

The chain employs TRBV7-9 and TRBJ1-5; D possibly corresponds to TRBD1 (5 bases). CDR3 size: 15 residues. Trimming cost V 0 bases and J 4 bases, with 10 bases left between them. Germline-derived CDR1 and CDR2 are SEHNR and FQNEAQ (reference sequence). CDR3 residues: CASSLAGVGNQPQHF. The DNA for the CDR3 is TGTGCCAGCAGCTTAGCAGGGGTCGGTAATCAGCCCCAGCATTTT.

CDR3 coding DNA: TGTGCCAGCAGTTTTTGGGACAGGGATAACTATGGCTACACCTTC. Its translation: CASSFWDRDNYGYTF. The genes are TRBV12-3 or TRBV12-4 and TRBJ1-2; TRBD1 agrees at 9 bases. The V gene end was trimmed by 3 bases and the J gene end by 1 base; junction bases not matched to a gene: 3. The CDR3 loop spans 15 amino acids.

This clonotype was detected a few times. The genes are TRBV7-2 and TRBJ2-3; the match to TRBD2 covers 8 bases. After removal of 1 base from V and 3 bases from J, the junction contained 6 bases not matched to a gene. CDR3 length: 16 amino acids. Germline CDR1 and CDR2: SGHTA and FQGNSA. CDR3 loop: CASSLVAGGGTDTQYF. CDR3 coding DNA: TGTGCCAGCAGCTTAGTGGCGGGGGGAGGAACAGATACGCAGTATTTT.

This clonotype was counted only a few times. V usage is TRBV28 and J usage is TRBJ2-1; 8 positions match TRBD1. The junction had 10 bases not matched to a gene; V was cut back by 10 bases and J by 5 bases. Germline V lookup: CDR1 MDHEN, CDR2 SYDVKM. The CDR3 runs 14 residues. CDR3: CATTRDRGHNEQFF. The CDR3 bases are TGTGCCACCACACGCGACAGGGGCCACAATGAGCAGTTCTTC.

The CDR3 DNA reads as TGTGCCAGCAGCCTTAACAGGGGGCCTGAAGCTTTCTTT. Translation: CASSLNRGPEAFF. The rearrangement joins TRBV5-5 to TRBJ1-1, with 9 nucleotides matching TRBD1. After removal of 4 bases from V and 6 bases from J, the junction contained 4 bases not matched to a gene. The length of the CDR3 is 13 residues. Per the germline V gene, CDR1 is SGHKS and CDR2 is YYEKEE (reference sequence). The variable domain in full, completed from reference TRBV5-5 and TRBJ1-1, reads DAGVTQSPTHLIKTRGQQVTLRCSPISGHKSVSWYQQVLGQGPQFIFQYYEKEERGRGNFPDRFSARQFPNYSSELNVNALLLGDSALYLCASSLNRGPEAFFGQGTRLTVV.

J is TRBJ2-3 and V is TRBV7-2; TRBD2 agrees at 8 bases. With V trimmed by 6 bases and J by 3 bases, 8 bases remained unmatched. Germline V lookup: CDR1 SGHTA, CDR2 FQGNSA. This CDR3 contains 15 residues. In nucleotides, the CDR3 is TGTGCCAGCAGACCGCCGGGACTAGGGACAGATACGCAGTATTTT. Translated: CASRPPGLGTDTQYF.

This chain connects TRBV28 to TRBJ1-5; 9 nucleotides match TRBD1. Germline values: CDR1 MDHEN, CDR2 SYDVKM. The V segment lost 4 bases and the J segment 5 bases; nucleotides outside the gene matches: 3. The CDR3 consists of 14 residues. Here the CDR3 reads CASSWGQGYQPQHF. The CDR3 DNA reads TGTGCCAGCAGTTGGGGACAGGGATATCAGCCCCAGCATTTT.

This clonotype was picked up a small number of times. The J gene is TRBJ2-7, the V gene TRBV6-2 or TRBV6-3; tentative D call: TRBD1 (6 bases). The CDR3 totals 11 residues. Germline CDR1 MNHEY, CDR2 SVGEGT. The V end lost 10 bases, the J end lost 3 bases, and 10 bases lay between the germline ends. For the CDR3, the DNA is TGTGCCACCTCAGGGGTCTACGAGCAGTACTTC. This encodes CATSGVYEQYF.

The table lists this clonotype with a few counts. The chain carries TRBV29-1 and TRBJ2-1, with TRBD2 identical over 8 bases. This CDR3 is built from 14 residues. CDR1 and CDR2 (germline): SQVTM, ANQGSEA. Trimming took 5 bases from V and 5 from J; bases not matched to a gene: 8. The CDR3 nucleotides read TGCAGCGTTCGAAGGGCGGGAGGCGACAATGAGCAGTTCTTC. It is translated as CSVRRAGGDNEQFF.

CDR3 sequence (DNA): TGTGCCAGCAGCCAGGGACTAGCGGGAATTTACACCGGGGAGCTGTTTTTT. Translating gives CASSQGLAGIYTGELFF. The chain combines TRBV5-6 with TRBJ2-2; 13 positions agree with TRBD2. Per the germline V gene, CDR1 is SGHDT and CDR2 is YYEEEE. The CDR3 contains 17 residues. J was trimmed by 3 bases and V by 4 bases; bases with no gene match: 6.

This chain connects TRBV27 to TRBJ2-7, with D hard to call. CDR1 and CDR2 from the germline V gene are MNHEY and SMNVEV (reference sequence). Trimming left V 6 bases short and J 3 bases short, with 15 bases between. The CDR3 runs 14 residues. Here the CDR3 reads CASSDNPVYYEQYF. Written as DNA, the CDR3 is TGTGCCAGCAGCGACAACCCCGTTTACTACGAGCAGTACTTC.

V is TRBV7-2 and J is TRBJ2-5; D is uncertain. The ends were cut back, 5 bases at V and 2 bases at J, with 21 bases in the middle. This CDR3 has 17 residues. Germline-derived CDR1 and CDR2 are SGHTA and FQGNSA. The CDR3 loop reads CASSQFGPRVGQETQYF. The CDR3 bases are TGTGCCAGCAGCCAATTTGGACCCCGGGTGGGGCAAGAGACCCAGTACTTC.

J is TRBJ2-3 and V is TRBV7-8, with 7 nucleotides matching TRBD1. The junction had 7 bases not matched to a gene; V was cut back by 7 bases and J by 3 bases. Germline assignment: CDR1 SGHVS and CDR2 FQNEAQ. This CDR3 is built from 14 residues. The CDR3 bases are TGTGCCAGCAACCCTACGACAGGGACAGATACGCAGTATTTT. This codes for CASNPTTGTDTQYF.

This rearrangement joins TRBV7-2 to TRBJ2-1; 9 positions agree with TRBD1. The CDR3 extends over 16 amino acids. Per germline, CDR1 SGHTA and CDR2 FQGNSA. With 1 base clipped from V and 8 bases from J, the junction kept 9 bases outside the gene matches. The CDR3 nucleotides read TGTGCCAGCAGCTTAGGGCCCTCCGGACAGGGGTATGAGCAGTTCTTC. Its protein product is CASSLGPSGQGYEQFF.

This clonotype was found a few times. V is TRBV6-5 and J is TRBJ2-3; perhaps TRBD2 as D (6 bases). The germline CDR1 and CDR2 sequences are MNHEY and SVGAGI. There are 16 residues in the CDR3. Between the trimmed V and J ends, which lost 2 bases and 7 bases, there was a span of 19 bases. The CDR3 protein is CASSYRMGLESHTQYF. In nucleotides, the CDR3 is TGTGCCAGCAGTTACAGAATGGGACTCGAGTCACATACGCAGTATTTT.

The chain combines TRBV18 with TRBJ1-3; a possible D gene is TRBD1 (6 bases). Germline CDR1 KGHSH, CDR2 LQKENI. The CDR3 length is 16 residues. V dropped 1 base and J dropped 0 bases, with 10 bases sitting between them. CDR3 nucleotides: TGTGCCAGCTCACCACAACGGGACAACTCTGGAAACACCATATATTTT. It codes for CASSPQRDNSGNTIYF. Complete variable domain (other parts from reference TRBV18 and TRBJ1-3): NAGVMQNPRHLVRRRGQEARLRCSPMKGHSHVYWYRQLPEEGLKFMVYLQKENIIDESGMPKERFSAEFPKEGPSILRIQQVVRGDSAAYFCASSPQRDNSGNTIYFGEGSWLTVV.

This chain joins TRBV6-5 and TRBJ2-4; D tentatively reads TRBD1 or TRBD2 (6 bases each). Germline V gene lookup returns CDR1 MNHEY and CDR2 SVGAGI. The CDR3 covers 13 residues. Trimming removed 0 bases from V and 12 bases from J, with 12 bases in between. CDR3 nucleotides: TGTGCCAGCAGTTACTCCGTGAGGGGGGATCAGTACTTC. This translates into CASSYSVRGDQYF.